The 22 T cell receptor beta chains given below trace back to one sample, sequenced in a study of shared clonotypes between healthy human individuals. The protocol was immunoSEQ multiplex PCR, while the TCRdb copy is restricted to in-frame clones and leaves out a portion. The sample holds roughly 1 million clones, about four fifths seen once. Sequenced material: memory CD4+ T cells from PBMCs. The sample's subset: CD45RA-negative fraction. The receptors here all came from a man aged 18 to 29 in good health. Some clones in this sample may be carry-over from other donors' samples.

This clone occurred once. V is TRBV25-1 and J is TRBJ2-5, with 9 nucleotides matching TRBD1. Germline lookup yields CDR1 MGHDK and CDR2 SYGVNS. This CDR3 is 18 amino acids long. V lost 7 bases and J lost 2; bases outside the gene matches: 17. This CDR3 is CASTHPRVTGQGQETQYF. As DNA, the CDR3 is TGTGCCAGCACCCATCCTCGGGTTACCGGACAGGGGCAAGAGACCCAGTACTTC.

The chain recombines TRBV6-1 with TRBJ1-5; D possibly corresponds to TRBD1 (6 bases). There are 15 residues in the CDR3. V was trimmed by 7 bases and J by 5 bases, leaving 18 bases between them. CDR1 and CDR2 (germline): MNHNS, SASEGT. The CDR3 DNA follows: TGTGCCAGCACCCCAAATGGGGGGCTCGATCAGCCCCAGCATTTT. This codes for CASTPNGGLDQPQHF.

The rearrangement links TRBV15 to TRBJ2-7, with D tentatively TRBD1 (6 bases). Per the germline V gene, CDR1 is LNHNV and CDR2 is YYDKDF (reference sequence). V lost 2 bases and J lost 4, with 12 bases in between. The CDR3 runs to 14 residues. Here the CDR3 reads CATSRSTGSYEQYF. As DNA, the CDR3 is TGTGCCACCAGCAGATCAACAGGGAGTTACGAGCAGTACTTC.

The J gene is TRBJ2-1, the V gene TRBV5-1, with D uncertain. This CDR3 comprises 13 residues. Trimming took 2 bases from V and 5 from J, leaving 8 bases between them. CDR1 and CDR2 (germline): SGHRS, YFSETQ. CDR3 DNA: TGCGCCAGCAGCTTCCTTACTAACAATGAGCAGTTCTTC. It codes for CASSFLTNNEQFF.

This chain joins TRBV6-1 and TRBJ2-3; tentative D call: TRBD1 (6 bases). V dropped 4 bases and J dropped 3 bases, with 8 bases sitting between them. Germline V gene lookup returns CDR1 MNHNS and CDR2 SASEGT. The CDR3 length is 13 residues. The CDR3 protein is CASSVGATDTQYF. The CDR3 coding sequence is TGTGCCAGCAGTGTGGGGGCTACAGATACGCAGTATTTT.

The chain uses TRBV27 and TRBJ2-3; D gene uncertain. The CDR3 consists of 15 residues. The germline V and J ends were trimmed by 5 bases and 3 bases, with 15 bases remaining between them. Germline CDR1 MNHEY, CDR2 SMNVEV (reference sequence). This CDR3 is CASSPLGERTDTQYF. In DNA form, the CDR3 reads TGTGCCAGCAGTCCTCTTGGAGAGAGAACAGATACGCAGTATTTT.

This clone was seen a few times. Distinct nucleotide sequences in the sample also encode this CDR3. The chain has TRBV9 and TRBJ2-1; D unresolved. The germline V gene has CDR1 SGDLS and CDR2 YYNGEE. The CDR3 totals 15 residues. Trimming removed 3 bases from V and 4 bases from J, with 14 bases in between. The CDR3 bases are TGTGCCAGCAGCGGTTTAGCCGTTCCGTACAATGAGCAGTTCTTC. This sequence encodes CASSGLAVPYNEQFF.

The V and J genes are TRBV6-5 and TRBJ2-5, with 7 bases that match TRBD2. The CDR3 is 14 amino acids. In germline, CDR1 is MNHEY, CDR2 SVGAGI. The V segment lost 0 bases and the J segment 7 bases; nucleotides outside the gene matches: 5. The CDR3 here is CASSYSRSSGTQYF. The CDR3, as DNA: TGTGCCAGCAGTTACTCGAGGTCTAGCGGGACCCAGTACTTC.

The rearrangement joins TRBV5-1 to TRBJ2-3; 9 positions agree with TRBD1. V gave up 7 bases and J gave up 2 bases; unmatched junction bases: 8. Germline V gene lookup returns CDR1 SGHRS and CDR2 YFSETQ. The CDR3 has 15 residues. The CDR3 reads CASRARQGDTDTQYF. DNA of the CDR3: TGCGCCAGCCGGGCTAGACAGGGGGACACAGATACGCAGTATTTT.

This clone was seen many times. This CDR3 reads CASSPQVHVNYGYTF. CDR3 DNA: TGTGCCAGCAGTCCCCAAGTACACGTAAACTATGGCTACACCTTC. V and J are TRBV27 and TRBJ1-2; D is unclear. V lost 5 bases and J lost 2, with 15 bases in between. This CDR3 contains 15 residues. The germline CDR1 and CDR2 sequences are MNHEY and SMNVEV (reference sequence).

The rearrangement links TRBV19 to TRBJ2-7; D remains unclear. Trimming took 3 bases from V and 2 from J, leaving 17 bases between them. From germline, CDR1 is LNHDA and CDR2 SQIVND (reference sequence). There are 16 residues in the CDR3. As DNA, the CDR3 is TGTGCCAGTAGTATCTCCAGAGTCTACTCCCCCTACGAGCAGTACTTC. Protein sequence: CASSISRVYSPYEQYF.

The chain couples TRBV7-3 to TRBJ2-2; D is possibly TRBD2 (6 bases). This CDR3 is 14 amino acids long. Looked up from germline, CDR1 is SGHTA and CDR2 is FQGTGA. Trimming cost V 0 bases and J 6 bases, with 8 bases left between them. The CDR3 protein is CASSLTREAGELFF. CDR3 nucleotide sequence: TGTGCCAGCAGCTTAACCAGGGAGGCCGGGGAGCTGTTTTTT.

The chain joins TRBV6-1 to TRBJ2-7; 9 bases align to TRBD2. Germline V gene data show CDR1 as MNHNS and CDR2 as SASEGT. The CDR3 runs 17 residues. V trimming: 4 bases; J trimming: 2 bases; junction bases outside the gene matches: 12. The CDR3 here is CASSASGRTPIPYEQYF. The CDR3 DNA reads TGTGCCAGCAGTGCGAGCGGGAGGACCCCCATTCCCTACGAGCAGTACTTC.

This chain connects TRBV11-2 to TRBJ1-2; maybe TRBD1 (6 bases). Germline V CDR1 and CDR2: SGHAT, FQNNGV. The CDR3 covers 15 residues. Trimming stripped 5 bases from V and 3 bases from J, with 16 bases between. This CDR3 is CASSRPSGGDYGYTF. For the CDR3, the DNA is TGTGCCAGCAGCCGCCCGAGCGGGGGCGACTATGGCTACACCTTC.

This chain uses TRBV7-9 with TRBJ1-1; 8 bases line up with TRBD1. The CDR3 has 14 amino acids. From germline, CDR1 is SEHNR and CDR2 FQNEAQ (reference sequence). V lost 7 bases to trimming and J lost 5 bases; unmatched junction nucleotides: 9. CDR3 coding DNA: TGTGCCAGCACCGCGACAGGGGTAAAGACTGAAGCTTTCTTT. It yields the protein CASTATGVKTEAFF.

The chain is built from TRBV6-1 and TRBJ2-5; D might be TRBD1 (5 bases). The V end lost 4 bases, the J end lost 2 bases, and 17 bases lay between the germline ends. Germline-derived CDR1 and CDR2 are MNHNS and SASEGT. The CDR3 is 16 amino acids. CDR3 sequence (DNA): TGTGCCAGCAGTGCGTGGGGCCGTGAAATTCAAGAGACCCAGTACTTC. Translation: CASSAWGREIQETQYF.

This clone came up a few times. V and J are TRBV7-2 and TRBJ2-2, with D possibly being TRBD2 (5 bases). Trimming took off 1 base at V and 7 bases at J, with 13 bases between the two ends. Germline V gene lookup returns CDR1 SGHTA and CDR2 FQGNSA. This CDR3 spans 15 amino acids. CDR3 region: CASSLGFGVGGELFF. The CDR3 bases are TGTGCCAGCAGCTTAGGATTCGGGGTGGGCGGGGAGCTGTTTTTT.

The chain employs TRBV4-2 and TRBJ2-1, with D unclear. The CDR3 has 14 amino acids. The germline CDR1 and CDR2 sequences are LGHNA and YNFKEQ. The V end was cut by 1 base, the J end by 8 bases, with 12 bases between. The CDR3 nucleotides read TGTGCCAGCAGCCAAGGCCTTTCCCCGGATGAGCAGTTCTTC. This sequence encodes CASSQGLSPDEQFF.

The CDR3 DNA follows: TGTGCCAGCTCACCTCGGCTGGGTACCCAGGCTGGAAACACCATATATTTT. This translates into CASSPRLGTQAGNTIYF. The chain joins TRBV18 to TRBJ1-3, with D uncertain. The V end was cut by 3 bases, the J end by 2 bases, with 17 bases between. Germline CDR1 reads KGHSH; CDR2 reads LQKENI. The CDR3 spans 17 residues.

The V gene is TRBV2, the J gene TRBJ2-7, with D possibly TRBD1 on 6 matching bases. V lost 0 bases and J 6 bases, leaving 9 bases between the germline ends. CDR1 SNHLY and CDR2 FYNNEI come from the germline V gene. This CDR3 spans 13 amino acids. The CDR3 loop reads CASSEAGATEQYF. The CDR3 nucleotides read TGTGCCAGCAGTGAAGCGGGGGCTACCGAGCAGTACTTC.

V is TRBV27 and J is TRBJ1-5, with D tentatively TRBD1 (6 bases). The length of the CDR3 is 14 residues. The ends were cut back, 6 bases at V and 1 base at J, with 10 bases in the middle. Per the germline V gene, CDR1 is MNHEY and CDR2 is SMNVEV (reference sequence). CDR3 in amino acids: CASRGGSSNQPQHF. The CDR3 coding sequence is TGTGCCAGCAGAGGGGGTTCCAGCAATCAGCCCCAGCATTTT.

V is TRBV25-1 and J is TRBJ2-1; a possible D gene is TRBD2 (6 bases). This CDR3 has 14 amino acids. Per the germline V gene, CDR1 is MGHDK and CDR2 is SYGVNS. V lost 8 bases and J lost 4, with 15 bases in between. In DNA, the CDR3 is TGTGCCAGCCGGGGGACCTCTGTATACAATGAGCAGTTCTTC. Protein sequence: CASRGTSVYNEQFF.